This T cell receptor beta chain was found in a study of identical twins. Study-wide results and limits: A lower insertion count was a feature of abundant cord blood beta clonotypes, with no such feature in memory repertoires. In zero-insertion analyses, partial confounding could arise from invariant MAIT and iNKT cells. An excess of low generation probability was shown by twin-shared out-of-frame alpha sequences.

Every sampled donor was Caucasian and healthy. About this clonotype: Antigen: not known.

TCRdb re-derived calls from the 5' RACE reads in MiXCR, one entry per CDR3 protein. The sample includes 1.5 million or so distinct CDR3 sequences, about 32% seen only once; the top ten take 0.25% to 0.3%. Germline V lookup: CDR1 SGHRS, CDR2 YFSETQ. J was trimmed by 7 bases and V by 1 base; bases with no gene match: 7. The CDR3 runs to 14 residues. The chain has TRBV5-1 and TRBJ2-5, with 7 bases aligning to TRBD2. Sequenced sample: cord blood. The clonotype was recovered from a newborn girl in good health. The CDR3 DNA sequence: TGCGCCAGCAGCTTGAGACTAGCCCGAAGGACCCAGTACTTC. This codes for CASSLRLARRTQYF.